This T cell receptor (beta chain) was observed in a study of OX40 agonist ivuxolimab in advanced cancers. Study observations and caveats: Low normalized T-cell clonal expansion also characterized some of the nonresponders. Dose levels from 0.1 to 3.0 mg/kg saw CD4+ and CD8+ blood T cells expand clonally by week 6.

This clone was detected only once. Its matching antigen is unknown. Profiled with immunoSEQ multiplex PCR; TCRdb holds only in-frame clones, not every one. Of tens of thousands of clones in the sample, approximately 90% were seen once. Researchers took blood at baseline, on cycle 4 day 1, and on cycle 7 day 1. The CDR3 sequence is 15 residues long. Trimming removed 4 bases at V and 3 bases at J, with 16 bases between. Germline V lookup: CDR1 SGHTA, CDR2 FQGNSA. This sequence was found in an adult with an advanced solid tumor such as melanoma, head and neck, liver or kidney cancer. The chain couples TRBV7-2 to TRBJ2-7; weak D call: TRBD2 (7 bases). The starting material was CD4+ or CD8+ T cells sorted from blood, obtained in a trial of the OX40 agonist ivuxolimab. This chain's CDR3 is CASSSQRGGGYEQYF. The CDR3 coding sequence is TGTGCCAGCAGCTCCCAGCGGGGAGGGGGCTACGAGCAGTACTTC.